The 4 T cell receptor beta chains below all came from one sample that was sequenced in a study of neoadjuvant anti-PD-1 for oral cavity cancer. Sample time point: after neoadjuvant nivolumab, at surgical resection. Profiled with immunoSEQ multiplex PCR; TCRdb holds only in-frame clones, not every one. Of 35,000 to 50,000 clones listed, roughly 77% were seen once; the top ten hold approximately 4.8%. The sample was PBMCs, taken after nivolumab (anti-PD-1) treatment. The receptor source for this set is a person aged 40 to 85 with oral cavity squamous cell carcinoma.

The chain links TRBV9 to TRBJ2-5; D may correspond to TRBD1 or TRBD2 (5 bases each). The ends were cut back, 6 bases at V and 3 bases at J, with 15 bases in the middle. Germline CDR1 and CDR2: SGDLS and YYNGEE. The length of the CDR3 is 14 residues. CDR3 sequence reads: CASNFNGAKETQYF. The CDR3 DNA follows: TGTGCCAGCAATTTTAACGGGGCGAAAGAGACCCAGTACTTC.

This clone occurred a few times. CDR3 in amino acids: CASSLAGSRNTEAFF. CDR3 nucleotide sequence: TGCGCCAGCAGCTTGGCAGGGTCTCGGAACACTGAAGCTTTCTTT. The rearrangement joins TRBV5-1 to TRBJ1-1, with D tentatively TRBD1 (5 bases). The CDR3 runs to 15 residues. CDR1 is SGHRS and CDR2 is YFSETQ in the germline V gene. The V end was cut by 0 bases, the J end by 1 base, with 10 bases between. Filled out from reference TRBV5-1 and TRBJ1-1, the complete variable domain reads KAGVTQTPRYLIKTRGQQVTLSCSPISGHRSVSWYQQTPGQGLQFLFEYFSETQRNKGNFPGRFSGRQFSNSRSEMNVSTLELGDSALYLCASSLAGSRNTEAFFGQGTRLTVV.

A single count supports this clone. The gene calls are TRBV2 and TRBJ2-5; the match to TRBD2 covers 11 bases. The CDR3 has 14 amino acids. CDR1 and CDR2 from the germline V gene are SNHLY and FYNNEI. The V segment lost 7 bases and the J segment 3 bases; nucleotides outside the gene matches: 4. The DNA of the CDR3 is TGTGCCAGCATGGTACTAGCGGGAGAAGAGACCCAGTACTTC. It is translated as CASMVLAGEETQYF. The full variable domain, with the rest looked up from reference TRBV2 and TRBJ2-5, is EPEVTQTPSHQVTQMGQEVILRCVPISNHLYFYWYRQILGQKVEFLVSFYNNEISEKSEIFDDQFSVERPDGSNFTLKIRSTKLEDSAMYFCASMVLAGEETQYFGPGTRLLVL.

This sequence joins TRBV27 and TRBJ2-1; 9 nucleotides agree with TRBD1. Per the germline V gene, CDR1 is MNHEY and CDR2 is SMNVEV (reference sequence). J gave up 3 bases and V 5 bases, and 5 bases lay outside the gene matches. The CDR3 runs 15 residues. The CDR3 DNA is TGTGCCAGCAGTCTTAGGACAGGGGTCTACAATGAGCAGTTCTTC. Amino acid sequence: CASSLRTGVYNEQFF.